This T cell receptor beta chain was profiled in a study of cytomegalovirus exposure and HLA in healthy donors. The trim removed 7 bases at V and 0 bases at J, leaving 18 bases unmatched. This CDR3 spans 19 amino acids. From germline, CDR1 is MRHNA and CDR2 SNTAGT. The study ran its PCR with 60 Vbeta and 13 Jbeta primers. Measured with immunoSEQ multiplex PCR; TCRdb has only the in-frame clones, and not every one. The data contain over 150,000 clones, 77% of them singletons. Sequenced input: PBMCs. This TCR came from a male donor in good health and CMV-seropositive. The V and J genes are TRBV6-4 and TRBJ1-1; 9 bases are a match to TRBD1. DNA of the CDR3: TGTGCCAGCAACCTTTACCACGAACAGGGGGCCCCAATGAACACTGAAGCTTTCTTT. Translation gives CASNLYHEQGAPMNTEAFF.